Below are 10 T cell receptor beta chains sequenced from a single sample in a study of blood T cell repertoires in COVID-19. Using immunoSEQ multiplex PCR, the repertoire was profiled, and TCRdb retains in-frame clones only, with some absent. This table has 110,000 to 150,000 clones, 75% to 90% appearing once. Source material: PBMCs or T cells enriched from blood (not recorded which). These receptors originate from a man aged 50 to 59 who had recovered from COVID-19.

The CDR3 loop is CASSQDVGLAIKQYF. For the CDR3, the DNA is TGTGCCAGCAGCCAAGATGTGGGACTAGCTATCAAGCAGTACTTC. The rearrangement links TRBV4-2 to TRBJ2-7; 9 bases are a match to TRBD2. The trim removed 0 bases at V and 8 bases at J, leaving 8 bases unmatched. Germline CDR1 is LGHNA and CDR2 is YNFKEQ. The CDR3 spans 15 residues.

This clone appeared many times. CDR3 coding DNA: TGTGCCAGCAGCCGCGAGGGACAGAGGAACACCGGGGAGCTGTTTTTT. This sequence encodes CASSREGQRNTGELFF. The chain couples TRBV5-4 to TRBJ2-2; 7 bases align to TRBD1. Germline CDR1 is SGHNT and CDR2 is YYREEE (reference sequence). V trimming: 4 bases; J trimming: 1 base; junction bases outside the gene matches: 7. This CDR3 contains 16 residues.

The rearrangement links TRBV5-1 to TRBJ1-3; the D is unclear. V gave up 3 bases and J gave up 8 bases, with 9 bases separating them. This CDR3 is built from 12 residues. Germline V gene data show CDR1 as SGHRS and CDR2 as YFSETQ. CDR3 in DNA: TGCGCCAGCAGCTCGAGCGGCGACACCATATATTTT. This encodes CASSSSGDTIYF.

Here the CDR3 reads CAWTTGTGVGYTF. The CDR3 DNA sequence: TGTGCCTGGACGACCGGGACAGGGGTTGGCTACACCTTC. V is TRBV30 and J is TRBJ1-2; TRBD1 aligns across 10 bases. This CDR3 has 13 amino acids. V shed 4 bases, J shed 7 bases, and the junction held 6 bases outside the gene matches. Germline CDR1 GTSNPN, CDR2 SVGIG (reference sequence).

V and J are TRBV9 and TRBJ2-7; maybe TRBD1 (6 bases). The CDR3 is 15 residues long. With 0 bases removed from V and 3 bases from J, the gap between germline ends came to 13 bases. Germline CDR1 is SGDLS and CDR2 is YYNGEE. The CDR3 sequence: CASSVATGSGYEQYF. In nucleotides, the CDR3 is TGTGCCAGCAGCGTAGCTACAGGGTCCGGCTACGAGCAGTACTTC.

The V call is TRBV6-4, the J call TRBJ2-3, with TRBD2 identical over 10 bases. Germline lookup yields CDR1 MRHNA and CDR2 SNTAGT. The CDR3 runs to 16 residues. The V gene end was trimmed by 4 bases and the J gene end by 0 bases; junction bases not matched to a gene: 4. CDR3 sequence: CASSASGGYSTDTQYF. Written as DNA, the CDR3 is TGTGCCAGCAGTGCTAGCGGGGGATATAGCACAGATACGCAGTATTTT.

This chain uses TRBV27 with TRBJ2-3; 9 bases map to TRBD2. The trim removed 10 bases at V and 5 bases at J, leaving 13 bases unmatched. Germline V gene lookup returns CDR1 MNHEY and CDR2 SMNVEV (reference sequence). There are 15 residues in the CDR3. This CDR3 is CAINNPAGGRDTQYF. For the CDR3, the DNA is TGTGCCATTAACAATCCGGCGGGGGGGCGAGATACGCAGTATTTT.

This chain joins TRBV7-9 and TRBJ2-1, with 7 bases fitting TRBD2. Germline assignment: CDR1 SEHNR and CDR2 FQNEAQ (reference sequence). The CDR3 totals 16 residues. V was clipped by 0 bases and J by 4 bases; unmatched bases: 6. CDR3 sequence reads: CASSLARGEGYNEQFF. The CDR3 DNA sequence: TGTGCCAGCAGCTTAGCCCGGGGGGAAGGGTACAATGAGCAGTTCTTC.

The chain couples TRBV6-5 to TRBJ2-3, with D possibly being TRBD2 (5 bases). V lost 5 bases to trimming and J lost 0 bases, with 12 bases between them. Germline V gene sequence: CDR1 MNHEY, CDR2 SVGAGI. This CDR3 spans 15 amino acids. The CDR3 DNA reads TGTGCCAGCAGTCGGGGTTTTCGCAGCACAGATACGCAGTATTTT. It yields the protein CASSRGFRSTDTQYF.

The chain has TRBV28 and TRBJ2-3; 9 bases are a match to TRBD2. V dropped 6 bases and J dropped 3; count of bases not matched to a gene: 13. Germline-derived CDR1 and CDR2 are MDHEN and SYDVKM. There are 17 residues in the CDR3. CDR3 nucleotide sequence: TGTGCCAGCAGGGGTAGCGGGAGACGTAGGTCGACAGATACGCAGTATTTT. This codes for CASRGSGRRRSTDTQYF.